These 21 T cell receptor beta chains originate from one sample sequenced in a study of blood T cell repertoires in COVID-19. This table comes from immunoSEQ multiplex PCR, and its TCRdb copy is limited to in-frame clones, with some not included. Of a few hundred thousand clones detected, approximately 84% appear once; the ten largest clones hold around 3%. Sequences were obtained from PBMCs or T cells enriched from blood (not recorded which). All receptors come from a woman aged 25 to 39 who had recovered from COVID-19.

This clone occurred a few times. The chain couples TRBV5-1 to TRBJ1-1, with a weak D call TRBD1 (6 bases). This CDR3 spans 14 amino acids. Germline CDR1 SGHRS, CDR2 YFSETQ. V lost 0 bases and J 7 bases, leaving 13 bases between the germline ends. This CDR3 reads CASSLEGQGYEAFF. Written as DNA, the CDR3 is TGCGCCAGCAGCTTGGAAGGTCAGGGGTATGAAGCTTTCTTT. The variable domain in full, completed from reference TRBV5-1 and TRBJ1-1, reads KAGVTQTPRYLIKTRGQQVTLSCSPISGHRSVSWYQQTPGQGLQFLFEYFSETQRNKGNFPGRFSGRQFSNSRSEMNVSTLELGDSALYLCASSLEGQGYEAFFGQGTRLTVV.

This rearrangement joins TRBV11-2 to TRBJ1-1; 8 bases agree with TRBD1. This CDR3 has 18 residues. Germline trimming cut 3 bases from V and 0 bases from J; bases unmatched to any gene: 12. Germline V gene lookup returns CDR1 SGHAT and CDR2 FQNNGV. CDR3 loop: CASSFYLTGGLMNTEAFF. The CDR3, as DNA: TGTGCCAGCAGCTTCTACCTCACAGGGGGACTAATGAACACTGAAGCTTTCTTT.

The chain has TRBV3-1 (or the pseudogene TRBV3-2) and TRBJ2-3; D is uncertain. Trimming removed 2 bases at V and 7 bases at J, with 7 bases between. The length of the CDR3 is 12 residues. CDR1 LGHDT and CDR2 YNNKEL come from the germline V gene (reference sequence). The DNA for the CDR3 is TGTGCCAGCAGCCAAAGACACTATACGCAGTATTTT. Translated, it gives CASSQRHYTQYF.

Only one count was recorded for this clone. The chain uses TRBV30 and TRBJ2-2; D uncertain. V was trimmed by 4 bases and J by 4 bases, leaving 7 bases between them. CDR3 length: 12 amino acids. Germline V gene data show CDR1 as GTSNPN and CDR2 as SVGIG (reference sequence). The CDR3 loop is CAWTNSTGELFF. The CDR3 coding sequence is TGTGCCTGGACCAACAGCACCGGGGAGCTGTTTTTT.

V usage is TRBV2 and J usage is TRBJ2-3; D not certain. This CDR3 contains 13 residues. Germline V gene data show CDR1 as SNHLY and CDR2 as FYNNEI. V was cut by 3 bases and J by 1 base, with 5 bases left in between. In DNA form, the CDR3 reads TGTGCCAGCAGTGACACAGGCACAGATACGCAGTATTTT. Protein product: CASSDTGTDTQYF.

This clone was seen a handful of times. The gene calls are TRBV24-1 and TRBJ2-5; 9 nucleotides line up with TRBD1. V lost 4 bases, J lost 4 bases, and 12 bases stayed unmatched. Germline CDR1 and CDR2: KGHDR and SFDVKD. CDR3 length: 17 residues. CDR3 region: CATSDGGEDRGVETQYF. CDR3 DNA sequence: TGTGCCACCAGTGACGGGGGAGAGGACAGGGGAGTAGAGACCCAGTACTTC.

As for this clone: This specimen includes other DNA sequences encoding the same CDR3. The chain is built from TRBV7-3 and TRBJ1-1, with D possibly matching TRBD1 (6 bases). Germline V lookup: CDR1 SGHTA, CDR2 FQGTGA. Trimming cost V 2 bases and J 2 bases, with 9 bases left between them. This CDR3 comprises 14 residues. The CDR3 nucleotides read TGTGCCAGCAGCTTATCCAGGGGTAACACTGAAGCTTTCTTT. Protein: CASSLSRGNTEAFF.

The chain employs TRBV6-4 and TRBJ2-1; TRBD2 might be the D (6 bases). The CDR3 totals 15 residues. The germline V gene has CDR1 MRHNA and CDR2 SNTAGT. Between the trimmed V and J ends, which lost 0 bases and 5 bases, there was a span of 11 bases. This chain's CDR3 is CASSDSTEGHNEQFF. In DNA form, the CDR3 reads TGTGCCAGCAGTGACTCGACGGAGGGGCACAATGAGCAGTTCTTC.

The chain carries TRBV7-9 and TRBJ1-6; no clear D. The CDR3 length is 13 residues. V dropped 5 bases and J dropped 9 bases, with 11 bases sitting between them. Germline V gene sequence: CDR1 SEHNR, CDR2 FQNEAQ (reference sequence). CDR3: CASSIESGSPLHF. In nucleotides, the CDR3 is TGTGCCAGCAGCATAGAATCGGGTTCACCCCTCCACTTT.

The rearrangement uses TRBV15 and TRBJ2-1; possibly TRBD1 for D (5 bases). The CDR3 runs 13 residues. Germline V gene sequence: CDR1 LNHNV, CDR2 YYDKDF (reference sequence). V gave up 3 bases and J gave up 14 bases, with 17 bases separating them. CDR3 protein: CATSSRQGYSEFF. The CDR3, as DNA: TGTGCCACCAGCAGTCGTCAGGGCTACTCTGAGTTCTTC.

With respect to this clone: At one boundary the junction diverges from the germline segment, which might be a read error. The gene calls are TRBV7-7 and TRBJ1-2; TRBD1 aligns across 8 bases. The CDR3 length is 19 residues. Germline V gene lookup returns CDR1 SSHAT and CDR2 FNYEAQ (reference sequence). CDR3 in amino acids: CASSFITGQGLNRNYGYTF. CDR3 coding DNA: TGTGCTAGCAGCTTTATAACCGGACAGGGCCTTAATCGGAACTATGGCTACACCTTC.

The chain's CDR3 is CASSEGDEQFF. As DNA, the CDR3 is TGTGCCAGCAGTGAGGGCGATGAGCAGTTCTTC. The chain has TRBV2 and TRBJ2-1; no reliable D call. This CDR3 is built from 11 residues. Deletions cut 3 bases from V and 8 bases from J, with 5 bases between. Germline CDR1 and CDR2: SNHLY and FYNNEI.

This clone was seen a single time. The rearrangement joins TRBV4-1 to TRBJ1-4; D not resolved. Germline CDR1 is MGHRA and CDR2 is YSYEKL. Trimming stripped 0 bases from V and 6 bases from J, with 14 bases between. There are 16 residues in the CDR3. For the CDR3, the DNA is TGCGCCAGCAGCCAAGATCCACACCAACTAGATGAAAAACTGTTTTTT. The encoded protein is CASSQDPHQLDEKLFF.

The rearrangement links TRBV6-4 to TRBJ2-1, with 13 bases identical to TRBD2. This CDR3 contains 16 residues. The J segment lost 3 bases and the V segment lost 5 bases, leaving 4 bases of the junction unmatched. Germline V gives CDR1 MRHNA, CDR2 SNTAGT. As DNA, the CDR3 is TGTGCCAGCAGTCCACTAGCGGGGGGGCGCTACAATGAGCAGTTCTTC. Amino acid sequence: CASSPLAGGRYNEQFF.

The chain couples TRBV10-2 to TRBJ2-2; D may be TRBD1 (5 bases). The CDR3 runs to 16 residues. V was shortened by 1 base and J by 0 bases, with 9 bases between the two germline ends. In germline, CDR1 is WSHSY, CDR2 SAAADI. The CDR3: CASSEYPTANTGELFF. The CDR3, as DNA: TGCGCCAGCAGTGAGTACCCGACAGCGAACACCGGGGAGCTGTTTTTT.

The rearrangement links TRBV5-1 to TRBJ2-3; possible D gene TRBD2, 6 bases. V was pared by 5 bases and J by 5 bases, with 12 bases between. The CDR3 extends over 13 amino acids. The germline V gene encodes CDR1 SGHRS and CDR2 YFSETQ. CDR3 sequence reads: CASRRRRGDTQYF. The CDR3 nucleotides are TGCGCCAGCAGAAGAAGGAGGGGAGATACGCAGTATTTT.

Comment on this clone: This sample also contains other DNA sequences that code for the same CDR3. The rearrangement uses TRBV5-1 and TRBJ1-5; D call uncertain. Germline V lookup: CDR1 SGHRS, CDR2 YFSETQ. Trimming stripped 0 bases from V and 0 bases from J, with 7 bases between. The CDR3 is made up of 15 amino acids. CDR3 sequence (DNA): TGCGCCAGCAGCTTGGCGGGTGATAGCAATCAGCCCCAGCATTTT. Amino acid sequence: CASSLAGDSNQPQHF.

CDR3 bases: TGTGCCAGCAGCTTAGGGACAGGAGTAGGAGATACGCAGTATTTT. It translates to CASSLGTGVGDTQYF. The chain joins TRBV7-6 to TRBJ2-3, with 7 nucleotides matching TRBD1. The CDR3 loop spans 15 amino acids. Germline CDR1 SGHVS, CDR2 FNYEAQ. V trimming: 1 base; J trimming: 5 bases; junction bases outside the gene matches: 6.

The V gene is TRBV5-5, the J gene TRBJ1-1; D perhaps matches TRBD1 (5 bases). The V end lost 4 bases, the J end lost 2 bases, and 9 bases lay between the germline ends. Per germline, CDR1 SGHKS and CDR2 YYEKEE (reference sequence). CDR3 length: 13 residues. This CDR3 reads CASSPTGNTEAFF. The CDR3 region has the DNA TGTGCCAGCAGCCCCACAGGAAACACTGAAGCTTTCTTT.

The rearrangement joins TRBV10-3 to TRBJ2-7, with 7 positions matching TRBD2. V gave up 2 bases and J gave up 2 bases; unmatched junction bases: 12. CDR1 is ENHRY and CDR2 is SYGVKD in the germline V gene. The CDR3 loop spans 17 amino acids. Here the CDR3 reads CAISEGLRAGTPYEQYF. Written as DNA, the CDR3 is TGTGCCATCAGTGAGGGCCTGAGAGCGGGGACTCCCTACGAGCAGTACTTC.

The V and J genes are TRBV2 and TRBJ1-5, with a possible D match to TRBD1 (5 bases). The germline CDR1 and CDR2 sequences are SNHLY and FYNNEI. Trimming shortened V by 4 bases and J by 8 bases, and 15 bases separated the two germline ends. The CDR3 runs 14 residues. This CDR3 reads CASSVSQGMKPQHF. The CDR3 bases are TGTGCCAGCAGTGTTTCCCAGGGAATGAAGCCCCAGCATTTT.